Below, 19 T cell receptor beta chains from the same sample are listed, as sequenced in a study of control samples from healthy donors and cancer patients. The method was immunoSEQ multiplex PCR; TCRdb's version includes in-frame clones alone and lacks a portion of them. The sample consists of 180,000 or so clones, just under 95% of them appearing once. The source material was blood. The source is a woman in her sixties in good health.

This rearrangement joins TRBV7-2 to TRBJ1-1, with 7 bases lining up with TRBD1. CDR3 size: 16 residues. V lost 1 base and J lost 4; bases outside the gene matches: 9. Germline values: CDR1 SGHTA, CDR2 FQGNSA. This CDR3 is CASSLGGRGSSTEAFF. As DNA, the CDR3 is TGTGCCAGCAGCTTAGGCGGCAGGGGGTCTAGCACTGAAGCTTTCTTT.

V gene TRBV18 combines with J gene TRBJ2-1; 8 bases line up with TRBD2. The length of the CDR3 is 16 residues. The germline V gene encodes CDR1 KGHSH and CDR2 LQKENI. V lost 5 bases and J lost 9; bases outside the gene matches: 15. DNA of the CDR3: TGTGCCAGCTCAACAAAGACTAGCGACGCTTTTGGTGAGCAGTTCTTC. It is translated as CASSTKTSDAFGEQFF. Full variable domain (outside the CDR3, taken from reference TRBV18 and TRBJ2-1): NAGVMQNPRHLVRRRGQEARLRCSPMKGHSHVYWYRQLPEEGLKFMVYLQKENIIDESGMPKERFSAEFPKEGPSILRIQQVVRGDSAAYFCASSTKTSDAFGEQFFGPGTRLTVL.

This clone came up many times. CDR3 coding DNA: TGTGCCAGCAGCACGACTAGCGGGGGGTATCATGAGCAGTTCTTC. Translated, it gives CASSTTSGGYHEQFF. The chain recombines TRBV9 with TRBJ2-1; 13 positions match TRBD2. CDR3 length: 15 residues. With V trimmed by 4 bases and J by 8 bases, 6 bases remained unmatched. Germline V lookup: CDR1 SGDLS, CDR2 YYNGEE.

The V and J genes are TRBV29-1 and TRBJ2-2; D is possibly TRBD1 (5 bases). Trimming cost V 6 bases and J 0 bases, with 14 bases left between them. Germline V gene data show CDR1 as SQVTM and CDR2 as ANQGSEA. This CDR3 spans 15 amino acids. CDR3: CSVPRGQTNTGELFF. CDR3 nucleotides: TGCAGCGTCCCCAGAGGACAAACGAACACCGGGGAGCTGTTTTTT.

The V gene is TRBV5-1, the J gene TRBJ2-3, with D maybe TRBD2 (7 bases). The CDR3 runs to 17 residues. V gave up 0 bases and J gave up 5 bases, with 19 bases separating them. Germline-derived CDR1 and CDR2 are SGHRS and YFSETQ. The CDR3 loop is CASSLVSGGNIRDTQYF. The CDR3 DNA follows: TGCGCCAGCAGCTTGGTCTCGGGGGGCAACATACGAGATACGCAGTATTTT.

V usage is TRBV5-1 and J usage is TRBJ1-2; 7 bases align to TRBD1. Trimming cost V 4 bases and J 7 bases; bases outside gene matches: 10. Germline V CDR1 and CDR2: SGHRS, YFSETQ. The CDR3 covers 14 residues. The chain's CDR3 is CASSPATGSPGYTF. Written as DNA, the CDR3 is TGCGCCAGCAGCCCGGCGACAGGGAGTCCTGGCTACACCTTC.

CDR3 in DNA: TGTGCCAGCTCGATGGGCGCAGGGGAAGGGAATCAGCCCCAGCATTTT. It encodes CASSMGAGEGNQPQHF. J is TRBJ1-5 and V is TRBV7-9; D perhaps matches TRBD1 (6 bases). The V end lost 8 bases, the J end lost 4 bases, and 21 bases lay between the germline ends. The CDR3 covers 16 residues. Germline CDR1 SEHNR, CDR2 FQNEAQ (reference sequence).

This clone was detected only once. The rearrangement uses TRBV5-4 and TRBJ1-1; possible D gene TRBD1, 6 bases. The CDR3 has 15 residues. Germline loops: CDR1 SGHNT, CDR2 YYREEE (reference sequence). V lost 2 bases to trimming and J lost 7 bases, with 18 bases between them. CDR3 sequence reads: CASSLSGIEGGEAFF. The CDR3 DNA reads as TGTGCCAGCAGCTTATCAGGGATCGAGGGGGGTGAAGCTTTCTTT.

A single count supports this clone. The chain recombines TRBV5-6 with TRBJ2-1, with 10 bases matching TRBD1. In germline, CDR1 is SGHDT, CDR2 YYEEEE. Trimming removed 5 bases from V and 3 bases from J; junction bases left unmatched: 8. This CDR3 region has 16 residues. The DNA of the CDR3 is TGTGCCAGCAGTTCCGCACGGACAGGGGGCTACAATGAGCAGTTCTTC. This encodes CASSSARTGGYNEQFF.

This clone was counted a single time. CDR3 sequence: CASSPDRGGWYEQYF. DNA for the CDR3: TGTGCCAGCAGCCCTGACAGGGGCGGGTGGTACGAGCAGTACTTC. This chain links TRBV7-2 with TRBJ2-7; 8 nucleotides match TRBD1. V lost 5 bases to trimming and J lost 4 bases; unmatched junction nucleotides: 10. The germline CDR1 and CDR2 sequences are SGHTA and FQGNSA. The CDR3 totals 15 residues. Full variable domain (missing parts from reference TRBV7-2 and TRBJ2-7): GAGVSQSPSNKVTEKGKDVELRCDPISGHTALYWYRQSLGQGLEFLIYFQGNSAPDKSGLPSDRFSAERTGGSVSTLTIQRTQQEDSAVYLCASSPDRGGWYEQYFGPGTRLTVT.

This chain uses TRBV10-3 with TRBJ2-7; possibly TRBD1 for D (6 bases). Germline CDR1 reads ENHRY; CDR2 reads SYGVKD. The CDR3 covers 14 residues. Trimming stripped 7 bases from V and 2 bases from J, with 15 bases between. The CDR3 is CAITPRQETYEQYF. CDR3 in DNA: TGTGCCATCACCCCACGACAGGAGACCTACGAGCAGTACTTC.

The gene calls are TRBV7-2 and TRBJ2-3; 8 bases map to TRBD2. Germline CDR1 reads SGHTA; CDR2 reads FQGNSA. This CDR3 region has 18 residues. V was pared by 2 bases and J by 4 bases, with 14 bases of the junction left unmatched. For the CDR3, the DNA is TGTGCCAGCAGCTTAATTAGGAGCGGGGGCTGGGTGGCAGATACGCAGTATTTT. Its translation: CASSLIRSGGWVADTQYF.

This clone was counted once. V gene TRBV5-6 combines with J gene TRBJ1-3; D not resolved. Trimming left V 0 bases short and J 5 bases short, with 12 bases between. The CDR3 totals 15 residues. Germline loops: CDR1 SGHDT, CDR2 YYEEEE. The DNA of the CDR3 is TGTGCCAGCAGCTTGGTAGCGGCCTCCAGAAACACCATATATTTT. This encodes CASSLVAASRNTIYF.

The genes are TRBV9 and TRBJ2-7; D assignment may be TRBD1 or TRBD2 (5 bases each). V was cut by 0 bases and J by 4 bases, with 14 bases left in between. The CDR3 totals 15 residues. Germline loops: CDR1 SGDLS, CDR2 YYNGEE. In DNA, the CDR3 is TGTGCCAGCAGCGTAGCTACAGAGGGGATATACGAGCAGTACTTC. Translated, it gives CASSVATEGIYEQYF.

The chain is built from TRBV9 and TRBJ2-3; D is uncertain. V was trimmed by 0 bases and J by 1 base, leaving 9 bases between them. The CDR3 sequence is 15 residues long. Looked up from germline, CDR1 is SGDLS and CDR2 is YYNGEE. CDR3: CASSVVSYGTDTQYF. The CDR3 bases are TGTGCCAGCAGCGTAGTGAGCTATGGCACAGATACGCAGTATTTT.

CDR3 coding DNA: TGTGCCATACAGGGGTTTATCAATCAGCCCCAGCATTTT. This gives the protein CAIQGFINQPQHF. V usage is TRBV6-5 and J usage is TRBJ1-5; 7 positions match TRBD1. Germline lookup yields CDR1 MNHEY and CDR2 SVGAGI. V was pared by 10 bases and J by 3 bases, with 6 bases of the junction left unmatched. The CDR3 has 13 amino acids.

The chain uses TRBV2 and TRBJ2-3; no definite D call. V was pared by 8 bases and J by 10 bases, with 16 bases between. This CDR3 is built from 12 residues. Germline CDR1 and CDR2: SNHLY and FYNNEI. The CDR3, as DNA: TGTGCCAGCCGATATATAGAATCGGCGCAGTATTTT. This translates into CASRYIESAQYF.

This chain connects TRBV6-6 to TRBJ1-2, with 9 bases matching TRBD1. J gave up 3 bases and V 7 bases, and 9 bases lay outside the gene matches. Per germline, CDR1 MNHNY and CDR2 SVGAGI (reference sequence). The CDR3 consists of 15 residues. The CDR3 DNA follows: TGTGCCAGCAACGGACAGGGGAAGGTGTACTATGGCTACACCTTC. It codes for CASNGQGKVYYGYTF.

The chain combines TRBV19 with TRBJ2-5; D unclear. The CDR3 sequence is 13 residues long. Germline CDR1 is LNHDA and CDR2 is SQIVND (reference sequence). The V end lost 6 bases, the J end lost 4 bases, and 12 bases lay between the germline ends. The CDR3, as DNA: TGTGCCAGTAGCTTATGGGGTGGAGAGACCCAGTACTTC. Residues: CASSLWGGETQYF.